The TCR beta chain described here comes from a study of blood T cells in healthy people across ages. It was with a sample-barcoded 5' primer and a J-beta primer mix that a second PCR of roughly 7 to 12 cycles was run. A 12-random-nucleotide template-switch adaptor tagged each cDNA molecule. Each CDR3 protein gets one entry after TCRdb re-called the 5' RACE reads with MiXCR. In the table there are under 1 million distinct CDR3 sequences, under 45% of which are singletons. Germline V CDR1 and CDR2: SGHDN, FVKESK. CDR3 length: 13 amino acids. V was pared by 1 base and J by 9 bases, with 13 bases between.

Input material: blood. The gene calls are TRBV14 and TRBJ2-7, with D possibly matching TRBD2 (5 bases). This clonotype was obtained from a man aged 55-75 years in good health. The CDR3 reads CASSQGGKSGQYF. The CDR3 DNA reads TGTGCCAGCAGCCAAGGAGGGAAATCAGGGCAGTACTTC.